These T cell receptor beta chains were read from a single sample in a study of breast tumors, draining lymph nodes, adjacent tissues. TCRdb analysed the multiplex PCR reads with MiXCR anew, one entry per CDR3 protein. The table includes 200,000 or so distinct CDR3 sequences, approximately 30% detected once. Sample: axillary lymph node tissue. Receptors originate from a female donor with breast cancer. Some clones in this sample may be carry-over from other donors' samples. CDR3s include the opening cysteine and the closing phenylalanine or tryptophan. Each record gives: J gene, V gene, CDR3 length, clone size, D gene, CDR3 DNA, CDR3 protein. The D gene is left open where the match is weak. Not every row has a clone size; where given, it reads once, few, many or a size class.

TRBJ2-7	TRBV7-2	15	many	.	TGTGCCAGCAGCCCGACGCGGACGGCCACCTACGAGCAGTACTTC	CASSPTRTATYEQYF
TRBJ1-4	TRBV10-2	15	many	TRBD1	TGCGCCAGCAGTGGAGAGACAGGGGTTAATGAAAAACTGTTTTTT	CASSGETGVNEKLFF
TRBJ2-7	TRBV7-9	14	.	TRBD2	TGTGCCAGCAGCCCAGCGGGGGGAGACTACGAGCAGTACTTC	CASSPAGGDYEQYF
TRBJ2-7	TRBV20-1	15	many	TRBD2	TGCAGTGCTGTGGGACTAGCGGGGGCCACCTACGAGCAGTACTTC	CSAVGLAGATYEQYF
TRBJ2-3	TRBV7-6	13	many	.	TGTGCCAGCAGCCCGGACAGCGCGTATGCGCAGTATTTT	CASSPDSAYAQYF
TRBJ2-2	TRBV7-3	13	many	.	TGTGCCAGCAGCCAAGCGAACACCGGGGAGCTGTTTTTT	CASSQANTGELFF
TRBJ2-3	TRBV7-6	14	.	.	TGTGCCAGCAGCTTAGGGGGGCGCGCAGATACGCAGTATTTT	CASSLGGRADTQYF
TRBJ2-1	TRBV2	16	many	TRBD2	TGTGCCAGCTGTCGGCTAGCGGGGGGCGCCTACAATGAGCAGTTCTTC	CASCRLAGGAYNEQFF
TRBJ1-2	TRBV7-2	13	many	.	TGTGCCAGCAGCCCGGACAGTAAAGCTGGCTACACCTTC	CASSPDSKAGYTF
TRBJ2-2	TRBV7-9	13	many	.	TGTGCCAGCCCACTGCAGAACACCGGGGAGCTGTTTTTT	CASPLQNTGELFF
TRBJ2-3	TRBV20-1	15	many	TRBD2	TGCAGTGCTAGAGGGACGGGGGGGCCCCTAGATACGCAGTATTTT	CSARGTGGPLDTQYF